What follows are 16 T cell receptor beta chains derived from one specimen sequenced in a study of blood T cell repertoires in COVID-19. TCRdb's table, derived via immunoSEQ multiplex PCR, lists solely in-frame clones and lacks some. The profile shows hundreds of thousands of clones, approximately 90% of them singletons. Specimen: peripheral blood. Every receptor here comes from a woman aged 30 to 39 with active or convalescent COVID-19.

This clone was recorded a few times. The rearrangement uses TRBV13 and TRBJ1-4; D remains unclear. Trimming took off 5 bases at V and 9 bases at J, with 16 bases between the two ends. The CDR3 has 14 residues. From germline, CDR1 is PRHDT and CDR2 FYEKMQ (reference sequence). The CDR3 DNA follows: TGTGCCAGCAGCAACCGGGTCCTTCGACAAAAACTGTTTTTT. As protein: CASSNRVLRQKLFF.

This chain joins TRBV5-1 and TRBJ2-5; 9 positions agree with TRBD2. V lost 7 bases, J lost 7 bases, and 17 bases stayed unmatched. This CDR3 has 16 residues. Germline lookup yields CDR1 SGHRS and CDR2 YFSETQ. The CDR3 sequence is CASSEPGLAGYATQYF. CDR3 nucleotides: TGCGCCAGCTCCGAACCGGGGCTAGCGGGGTACGCGACCCAGTACTTC.

The chain joins TRBV3-1 (or the pseudogene TRBV3-2) to TRBJ2-2; D may be TRBD2 (5 bases). The length of the CDR3 is 13 residues. Germline CDR1 LGHDT, CDR2 YNNKEL (reference sequence). V was shortened by 4 bases and J by 5 bases, with 8 bases between the two germline ends. The CDR3 nucleotides are TGTGCCAGCAGCCCGGACTCGACCGGGGAGCTGTTTTTT. It encodes CASSPDSTGELFF.

CDR3 nucleotide sequence: TGTGCCAGCAGCGTAGAAGGGACAGGGCCCACAGATACGCAGTATTTT. Translation: CASSVEGTGPTDTQYF. The V call is TRBV9, the J call TRBJ2-3; TRBD1 matches at 9 bases. V lost 0 bases and J lost 2; bases outside the gene matches: 4. Germline lookup yields CDR1 SGDLS and CDR2 YYNGEE. The CDR3 runs to 16 residues.

The rearrangement uses TRBV2 and TRBJ2-7, with D possibly matching TRBD2 (6 bases). The CDR3 loop spans 15 amino acids. The V gene lost 0 bases and the J gene lost 6 bases, with 15 bases spanning the gap. Germline V gives CDR1 SNHLY, CDR2 FYNNEI. The CDR3 protein is CASSEALEGSREQYF. CDR3 coding DNA: TGTGCCAGCAGTGAAGCGTTGGAGGGTTCGCGCGAGCAGTACTTC.

This clone has a handful of counts. The rearrangement uses TRBV5-1 and TRBJ2-7; TRBD1 is a possible D gene (6 bases). The CDR3 extends over 13 amino acids. Germline V gene lookup returns CDR1 SGHRS and CDR2 YFSETQ. The ends were cut back, 3 bases at V and 6 bases at J, with 13 bases in the middle. The CDR3 loop is CASSWGTSGEQYF. The CDR3 DNA follows: TGCGCCAGCAGCTGGGGGACAAGCGGCGAGCAGTACTTC.

The chain couples TRBV7-9 to TRBJ1-1; D remains ambiguous. The length of the CDR3 is 19 residues. Trimming removed 5 bases at V and 0 bases at J, with 25 bases between. The germline CDR1 and CDR2 sequences are SEHNR and FQNEAQ (reference sequence). CDR3: CASSPTCSGGGGMNTEAFF. The CDR3 DNA reads as TGTGCCAGCAGCCCTACCTGTTCGGGCGGTGGAGGGATGAACACTGAAGCTTTCTTT.

The chain employs TRBV7-2 and TRBJ1-3; D is uncertain. Looked up from germline, CDR1 is SGHTA and CDR2 is FQGNSA. This CDR3 is 18 amino acids long. V lost 1 base to trimming and J lost 4 bases, with 20 bases between them. The CDR3 nucleotides are TGTGCCAGCAGCTTAGTATCTTTCAGGCCAAATTGGGGAAACACCATATATTTT. This gives the protein CASSLVSFRPNWGNTIYF.

In its sample, this clone was seen once. The rearrangement links TRBV19 to TRBJ2-7; 9 bases match TRBD1. Unmatched junction bases numbered 3, after V lost 5 bases and J lost 1 base. The CDR3 loop spans 14 amino acids. Germline V CDR1 and CDR2: LNHDA, SQIVND (reference sequence). The CDR3 spells CASSLGQGSYEQYF. The CDR3 DNA reads TGTGCCAGTAGTTTGGGACAGGGATCCTACGAGCAGTACTTC.

V gene TRBV4-1 combines with J gene TRBJ2-1, with TRBD1 matching 11 bases. The germline gives CDR1 MGHRA, CDR2 YSYEKL. With V trimmed by 1 base and J by 9 bases, 5 bases remained unmatched. The CDR3 contains 15 residues. The chain's CDR3 is CASSQAGTGGFEQFF. For the CDR3, the DNA is TGCGCCAGCAGCCAAGCGGGGACAGGGGGGTTTGAGCAGTTCTTC.

This chain links TRBV19 with TRBJ1-3; 7 positions agree with TRBD1. After removal of 5 bases from V and 0 bases from J, the junction contained 4 bases not matched to a gene. CDR1 LNHDA and CDR2 SQIVND come from the germline V gene (reference sequence). The CDR3 totals 15 residues. The CDR3 DNA reads TGTGCCAGTAGTCGTACAGGGGACTCTGGAAACACCATATATTTT. Encoded protein: CASSRTGDSGNTIYF. Based on the CDR3 plus reference TRBV19 and TRBJ1-3, the full variable domain is DGGITQSPKYLFRKEGQNVTLSCEQNLNHDAMYWYRQDPGQGLRLIYYSQIVNDFQKGDIAEGYSVSREKKESFPLTVTSAQKNPTAFYLCASSRTGDSGNTIYFGEGSWLTVV.

This chain connects TRBV19 to TRBJ2-7; TRBD1 aligns across 8 bases. The CDR3 has 13 amino acids. Germline values: CDR1 LNHDA, CDR2 SQIVND (reference sequence). V shed 10 bases and J 1 base; nucleotides not matched to a gene: 6. CDR3 amino acids: CATWDRLSYEQYF. The CDR3 region has the DNA TGTGCCACTTGGGACAGGTTGTCCTACGAGCAGTACTTC.

This chain joins TRBV5-1 and TRBJ1-3; D is possibly TRBD1 (5 bases). Germline lookup yields CDR1 SGHRS and CDR2 YFSETQ. Between the trimmed V and J ends, which lost 6 bases and 3 bases, there was a span of 16 bases. CDR3 length: 15 amino acids. The CDR3 nucleotides are TGCGCCAGCAAGTTCAGGGTTGAGGATGGAAACACCATATATTTT. Translated: CASKFRVEDGNTIYF.

This rearrangement joins TRBV2 to TRBJ2-7, with a possible D match to TRBD1 (6 bases). CDR3 length equals 13 residues. Trimming stripped 10 bases from V and 6 bases from J, with 19 bases between. Germline loops: CDR1 SNHLY, CDR2 FYNNEI. In nucleotides, the CDR3 is TGTGCCACCGGGAAGGGGGTAGGGGGCGAGCAGTACTTC. Amino acids: CATGKGVGGEQYF.

The rearrangement uses TRBV6-1 and TRBJ1-5; perhaps TRBD1 as D (5 bases). Germline V CDR1 and CDR2: MNHNS, SASEGT. V gave up 3 bases and J gave up 3 bases, with 9 bases separating them. The CDR3 loop spans 14 amino acids. The CDR3 sequence is CASSDWGVNQPQHF. CDR3 bases: TGTGCCAGCAGTGATTGGGGGGTCAATCAGCCCCAGCATTTT.

This clone showed up just a few times. The V call is TRBV30, the J call TRBJ1-2, with 8 bases that match TRBD1. With V trimmed by 3 bases and J by 6 bases, 12 bases remained unmatched. This CDR3 comprises 15 residues. Germline CDR1 GTSNPN, CDR2 SVGIG (reference sequence). The CDR3 reads CAWSRDRSAGHGYTF. DNA for the CDR3: TGTGCCTGGAGCCGGGACAGGAGCGCTGGCCATGGCTACACCTTC.